These 22 T cell receptor beta chains were sequenced from one sample in a study of blood T cell repertoires in COVID-19. Profiling relied on immunoSEQ multiplex PCR, and the TCRdb table lists in-frame clones only, not all of them. Among some 240,000 clones listed, less than 85% were seen once. The sequenced material came from peripheral blood. The receptors stem from a woman in her seventies with acute or convalescent COVID-19.

The rearrangement links TRBV18 to TRBJ1-1, with a possible D match to TRBD1 (6 bases). Trimming took off 3 bases at V and 1 base at J, with 12 bases between the two ends. This CDR3 comprises 15 residues. Looked up from germline, CDR1 is KGHSH and CDR2 is LQKENI. CDR3 residues: CASSPGMGQNTEAFF. The CDR3 nucleotides read TGTGCCAGCTCACCGGGAATGGGACAGAACACTGAAGCTTTCTTT.

This sequence joins TRBV29-1 and TRBJ2-5; D is ambiguous. The CDR3 spans 11 residues. Trimming cost V 3 bases and J 5 bases, with 7 bases left between them. CDR1 is SQVTM, CDR2 ANQGSEA, per germline. CDR3 sequence reads: CSVDSGETQYF. Here the CDR3 DNA reads TGCAGCGTTGATTCCGGGGAGACCCAGTACTTC.

V and J are TRBV6-5 and TRBJ1-3; D perhaps matches TRBD1 (5 bases). The V gene's germline CDR1 is MNHEY and CDR2 SVGAGI. CDR3 length: 13 residues. Between the trimmed V and J ends, which lost 6 bases and 0 bases, there was a span of 6 bases. The CDR3: CASRQDSGNTIYF. DNA for the CDR3: TGTGCCAGCAGACAGGACTCTGGAAACACCATATATTTT.

This chain connects TRBV6-5 to TRBJ1-3, with no clear D. Per the germline V gene, CDR1 is MNHEY and CDR2 is SVGAGI. Trimming took off 6 bases at V and 0 bases at J, with 9 bases between the two ends. The CDR3 covers 14 residues. In DNA, the CDR3 is TGTGCCAGCAGATTTTACAGCTCTGGAAACACCATATATTTT. It translates to CASRFYSSGNTIYF.

This clone has ten or more counts. J is TRBJ1-1 and V is TRBV15; D gene ambiguous. The CDR3 contains 13 residues. Trimming took 8 bases from V and 0 from J, leaving 10 bases between them. Germline loops: CDR1 LNHNV, CDR2 YYDKDF (reference sequence). Written as DNA, the CDR3 is TGTGCCACCGGACGAGGGATGAACACTGAAGCTTTCTTT. It codes for CATGRGMNTEAFF.

The chain combines TRBV14 with TRBJ1-5, with D possibly TRBD1 on 5 matching bases. The CDR3 is 14 amino acids. V shed 2 bases and J shed 2 bases, with 7 bases lying between them. Germline assignment: CDR1 SGHDN and CDR2 FVKESK. The CDR3 is CASSQTGGNQPQHF. In DNA form, the CDR3 reads TGTGCCAGCAGCCAAACAGGAGGCAATCAGCCCCAGCATTTT.

The chain uses TRBV5-1 and TRBJ1-1; 9 bases map to TRBD1. This CDR3 contains 16 residues. Per the germline V gene, CDR1 is SGHRS and CDR2 is YFSETQ. Trimming cost V 6 bases and J 5 bases; bases outside gene matches: 14. The CDR3 DNA is TGCGCCAGCACAAGGGACAGGGCAGCCCCGTCGACTGAAGCTTTCTTT. Residues: CASTRDRAAPSTEAFF.

The chain combines TRBV19 with TRBJ2-7; 9 nucleotides agree with TRBD2. Per the germline V gene, CDR1 is LNHDA and CDR2 is SQIVND (reference sequence). The CDR3 has 14 amino acids. Trimming cost V 3 bases and J 6 bases; bases outside gene matches: 6. The chain's CDR3 is CASSMSSGVGEQYF. As DNA, the CDR3 is TGTGCCAGTAGTATGTCTAGCGGGGTTGGCGAGCAGTACTTC.

This sequence joins TRBV30 and TRBJ2-1; perhaps TRBD2 as D (7 bases). Trimming pared 3 bases from V and 8 bases from J, leaving 17 bases between. The CDR3 runs 14 residues. Per germline, CDR1 GTSNPN and CDR2 SVGIG (reference sequence). CDR3 sequence reads: CAWRLKWGGDEQFF. Written as DNA, the CDR3 is TGTGCCTGGAGGTTGAAGTGGGGGGGCGATGAGCAGTTCTTC. Full variable domain (outside the CDR3, taken from reference TRBV30 and TRBJ2-1): SQTIHQWPATLVQPVGSPLSLECTVEGTSNPNLYWYRQAAGRGLQLLFYSVGIGQISSEVPQNLSASRPQDRQFILSSKKLLLSDSGFYLCAWRLKWGGDEQFFGPGTRLTVL.

In this sample, this clone turned up once. The chain links TRBV2 to TRBJ1-1; D not resolved. CDR1 SNHLY and CDR2 FYNNEI come from the germline V gene. V dropped 8 bases and J dropped 7 bases, with 8 bases sitting between them. The CDR3 contains 10 residues. The DNA for the CDR3 is TGTGCCAGCGGAGAGTATGAAGCTTTCTTT. Its translation: CASGEYEAFF.

V gene TRBV21-1 combines with J gene TRBJ2-7; the DNA was not used to check the table's D call, TRBD2. TRBV21-1 is marked as a pseudogene. The CDR3 sequence is 14 residues long. The CDR3 protein is CASSKDEVSYEQYV. CDR3 DNA sequence: TGTGCCAGCAGCAAAGATGAGGTCTCCTACGAGCAGTACGTC.

The chain is built from TRBV9 and TRBJ2-3; TRBD1 is a possible D gene (6 bases). Germline V gene sequence: CDR1 SGDLS, CDR2 YYNGEE. CDR3 length equals 13 residues. Trimming removed 4 bases at V and 6 bases at J, with 12 bases between. The CDR3 DNA follows: TGTGCCAGCAGCCCTTACAGGGAGGATACGCAGTATTTT. Protein sequence: CASSPYREDTQYF.

The J gene is TRBJ1-2, the V gene TRBV4-1; 7 positions agree with TRBD1. The length of the CDR3 is 14 residues. V lost 8 bases and J lost 3; bases outside the gene matches: 9. Germline loops: CDR1 MGHRA, CDR2 YSYEKL. The CDR3 is CASRSRGGDYGYTF. For the CDR3, the DNA is TGCGCCAGCCGGTCTAGAGGGGGCGACTATGGCTACACCTTC.

The chain couples TRBV30 to TRBJ1-1, with 7 bases lining up with TRBD1. V shed 8 bases, J shed 4 bases, and the junction held 7 bases outside the gene matches. The length of the CDR3 is 12 residues. CDR1 GTSNPN and CDR2 SVGIG come from the germline V gene (reference sequence). CDR3 nucleotides: TGTGCCGGGGGACAGCTCTTCACTGAAGCTTTCTTT. Amino acids: CAGGQLFTEAFF.

V and J are TRBV7-6 and TRBJ2-5, with a possible D match to TRBD2 (7 bases). The CDR3 extends over 15 amino acids. Trimming took 5 bases from V and 0 from J, leaving 13 bases between them. Per the germline V gene, CDR1 is SGHVS and CDR2 is FNYEAQ. The CDR3: CASSRRGGYQETQYF. In DNA form, the CDR3 reads TGTGCCAGCAGCCGTAGGGGGGGGTACCAAGAGACCCAGTACTTC.

The rearrangement joins TRBV5-1 to TRBJ1-1, with TRBD1 matching over 9 bases. The CDR3 runs 14 residues. Germline V gene sequence: CDR1 SGHRS, CDR2 YFSETQ. V shed 4 bases and J 0 bases; nucleotides not matched to a gene: 1. CDR3 coding DNA: TGCGCCAGCAGCAGGACAGGGGTGAACACTGAAGCTTTCTTT. As protein: CASSRTGVNTEAFF.

The chain uses TRBV7-2 and TRBJ2-5; a possible D gene is TRBD2 (6 bases). Trimming left V 4 bases short and J 5 bases short, with 14 bases between. In germline, CDR1 is SGHTA, CDR2 FQGNSA. The CDR3 has 14 residues. The CDR3 sequence: CASSYVLGGETQYF. The CDR3 region has the DNA TGTGCCAGCAGCTACGTCCTAGGAGGGGAGACCCAGTACTTC.

This clone was seen ten or more times. V gene TRBV2 combines with J gene TRBJ2-5, with 8 positions matching TRBD2. Looked up from germline, CDR1 is SNHLY and CDR2 is FYNNEI. This CDR3 region has 15 residues. V shed 4 bases, J shed 7 bases, and the junction held 11 bases outside the gene matches. CDR3 loop: CASSVVSGDVGTQYF. The DNA for the CDR3 is TGTGCCAGCAGTGTCGTTAGCGGGGACGTGGGGACCCAGTACTTC.

This chain joins TRBV2 and TRBJ2-1; 9 nucleotides match TRBD2. The CDR3 has 13 residues. Trimming at V came to 10 bases and at J to 5 bases, leaving 6 bases not matched to a gene. CDR1 and CDR2 from the germline V gene are SNHLY and FYNNEI. The CDR3 spells CATAGGRNNEQFF. CDR3 coding DNA: TGTGCCACCGCGGGGGGGAGAAACAATGAGCAGTTCTTC.

The V call is TRBV24-1, the J call TRBJ2-7; 8 positions agree with TRBD1. The germline V gene has CDR1 KGHDR and CDR2 SFDVKD. CDR3 length: 14 amino acids. V shed 3 bases, J shed 0 bases, and the junction held 0 bases outside the gene matches. This CDR3 is CATSDTGGSYEQYF. CDR3 bases: TGTGCCACCAGTGATACAGGGGGCTCCTACGAGCAGTACTTC.

The chain uses TRBV5-1 and TRBJ2-2, with D possibly matching TRBD1 (6 bases). Germline assignment: CDR1 SGHRS and CDR2 YFSETQ. This CDR3 is 14 amino acids long. The ends were cut back, 2 bases at V and 6 bases at J, with 11 bases in the middle. CDR3 amino acids: CASSLRGSPGELFF. CDR3 bases: TGCGCCAGCAGCTTAAGGGGGAGTCCCGGGGAGCTGTTTTTT.

The V call is TRBV7-3, the J call TRBJ2-5; 11 bases match TRBD1. Germline trimming cut 5 bases from V and 2 bases from J; bases unmatched to any gene: 1. The germline CDR1 and CDR2 sequences are SGHTA and FQGTGA. The CDR3 loop spans 14 amino acids. The CDR3 bases are TGTGCCAGCAGCCGGGACAGGGGGCAAGAGACCCAGTACTTC. Its protein is CASSRDRGQETQYF.